A single sample gave rise to the 15 T cell receptor beta chains below, sequenced in a study of T cells in Graves' hyperthyroidism and ophthalmopathy. Regions amplified from RNA transcripts were the TCR beta CDR3 regions. Researchers ran a first-round RT-PCR on the TCR CDR3 using the HTBI primer set. In TCRdb, the multiplex PCR reads were re-called with MiXCR into one record per CDR3 protein. The sample lists 250,000 to 300,000 distinct CDR3 sequences, about 19% occurring once. Sequencing was done on a sample of blood. Source of these receptors: a man in his forties or fifties with Graves' ophthalmopathy.

With regard to this clonotype: A much larger clone differs by one base, so this may be a read error. The chain is built from TRBV28 and TRBJ2-2; tentatively, D is TRBD1 or TRBD2 (6 bases each). Trimming left V 6 bases short and J 6 bases short, with 26 bases between. Germline lookup yields CDR1 MDHEN and CDR2 SYDVKM. The CDR3 is 18 residues long. The chain's CDR3 is CASSPHAWGATNAGELFF. The CDR3 DNA sequence: TGTGCCAGCAGCCCCCATGCATGGGGGGCGACTAACGCCGGGGAGCTGTTTTTT.

This clonotype was seen at least ten times. V is TRBV28 and J is TRBJ1-2, with D possibly matching TRBD1 (5 bases). V dropped 6 bases and J dropped 8 bases, with 22 bases sitting between them. Germline V gene lookup returns CDR1 MDHEN and CDR2 SYDVKM. The CDR3 spans 15 residues. CDR3: CASSPWEGQRVGYTF. In DNA form, the CDR3 reads TGTGCCAGCAGCCCTTGGGAGGGGCAGCGAGTGGGCTACACCTTC.

The CDR3: CASSLQGLPTAQHF. CDR3 DNA sequence: TGTGCCAGCAGTTTACAGGGCCTCCCAACGGCCCAGCATTTT. This chain joins TRBV28 and TRBJ1-5; a possible D gene is TRBD1 (5 bases). CDR1 is MDHEN and CDR2 is SYDVKM in the germline V gene. This CDR3 contains 14 residues. V lost 2 bases and J lost 11, with 16 bases in between.

This clonotype was seen ten or more times. The V and J genes are TRBV7-2 and TRBJ2-3, with D maybe TRBD2 (6 bases). With 5 bases removed from V and 2 bases from J, the gap between germline ends came to 14 bases. CDR3 length equals 15 residues. The germline V gene has CDR1 SGHTA and CDR2 FQGNSA. CDR3 coding DNA: TGTGCCAGCAGCCGATGGGACTCGGACACAGATACGCAGTATTTT. Translation gives CASSRWDSDTDTQYF.

This clonotype was picked up many times. The V and J genes are TRBV6-5 and TRBJ1-1, with 9 bases matching TRBD1. Germline assignment: CDR1 MNHEY and CDR2 SVGAGI. V shed 0 bases and J 1 base; nucleotides not matched to a gene: 9. The CDR3 contains 18 residues. In nucleotides, the CDR3 is TGTGCCAGCAGTTACTCGACGGGACAGGGAGGGTGGAACACTGAAGCTTTCTTT. It specifies CASSYSTGQGGWNTEAFF.

In this sample, this clonotype turned up many times. The chain carries TRBV7-2 and TRBJ2-3; TRBD2 aligns across 11 bases. Germline V CDR1 and CDR2: SGHTA, FQGNSA. Trimming cost V 6 bases and J 0 bases; bases outside gene matches: 5. The CDR3 covers 16 residues. The CDR3 reads CASSRTSGFSTDTQYF. As DNA, the CDR3 is TGTGCCAGCAGTCGGACTAGCGGGTTTAGCACAGATACGCAGTATTTT.

This clonotype showed up just a few times. The chain carries TRBV6-2 or TRBV6-3 and TRBJ2-1, with D maybe TRBD2 (7 bases). The CDR3 is 13 amino acids. V gave up 7 bases and J gave up 6 bases, with 13 bases separating them. CDR1 MNHEY and CDR2 SVGEGT come from the germline V gene. CDR3 DNA sequence: TGTGCCAGCAAATTCGGGGGGCGCAATGAGCAGTTCTTC. Translation: CASKFGGRNEQFF.

V usage is TRBV4-1 and J usage is TRBJ1-5; TRBD1 matches 7 bases. V lost 0 bases, J lost 4 bases, and 3 bases stayed unmatched. The CDR3 runs to 15 residues. In germline, CDR1 is MGHRA, CDR2 YSYEKL. In nucleotides, the CDR3 is TGCGCCAGCAGCCAAGACGGACAGGTTAATCAGCCCCAGCATTTT. Amino acids: CASSQDGQVNQPQHF.

This clonotype was counted between two and nine times. The CDR3 sequence: CASSNDRSNQPQHF. The CDR3 DNA is TGTGCCAGTAGTAATGACAGAAGCAATCAGCCCCAGCATTTT. The rearrangement joins TRBV19 to TRBJ1-5, with D possibly TRBD1 on 5 matching bases. The CDR3 extends over 14 amino acids. Germline loops: CDR1 LNHDA, CDR2 SQIVND (reference sequence). Trimming took off 4 bases at V and 1 base at J, with 8 bases between the two ends.

This clonotype showed up many times. This chain links TRBV7-3 with TRBJ2-5; D remains unclear. This CDR3 has 13 amino acids. Germline assignment: CDR1 SGHTA and CDR2 FQGTGA. V was trimmed by 5 bases and J by 4 bases, leaving 11 bases between them. CDR3 amino acids: CASSLWTGETQYF. CDR3 sequence (DNA): TGTGCCAGCAGCCTTTGGACGGGAGAGACCCAGTACTTC.

This clonotype was seen ten or more times. CDR3 DNA: TGCAGTGCTAGAGATTTAGGCCGCACAGATACGCAGTATTTT. Translating gives CSARDLGRTDTQYF. The chain recombines TRBV20-1 with TRBJ2-3; no reliable D call. This CDR3 region has 14 residues. The germline gives CDR1 DFQATT, CDR2 SNEGSKA (reference sequence). Trimming took off 0 bases at V and 1 base at J, with 8 bases between the two ends.

Ten or more counts support this clonotype. The CDR3 loop is CASSGRVAGGRQETQYF. The CDR3, as DNA: TGTGCCAGCAGCGGGAGGGTAGCGGGAGGTCGACAAGAGACCCAGTACTTC. This rearrangement joins TRBV5-4 to TRBJ2-5; the match to TRBD2 covers 10 bases. The V and J ends lost 4 bases and 2 bases, in that order; junction bases with no gene match: 11. CDR1 SGHNT and CDR2 YYREEE come from the germline V gene (reference sequence). CDR3 length: 17 residues.

The genes are TRBV19 and TRBJ2-5, with TRBD1 matching 7 bases. The CDR3 is 13 residues long. V was clipped by 5 bases and J by 4 bases; unmatched bases: 4. The V gene's germline CDR1 is LNHDA and CDR2 SQIVND (reference sequence). In DNA form, the CDR3 reads TGTGCCAGTAGTCCCAACAGGGGAGAGACCCAGTACTTC. Encoded protein: CASSPNRGETQYF.

The chain has TRBV5-6 and TRBJ1-3; D gene ambiguous. This CDR3 comprises 12 residues. V dropped 4 bases and J dropped 3 bases, with 5 bases sitting between them. Germline loops: CDR1 SGHDT, CDR2 YYEEEE. CDR3 amino acids: CASSGYGNTIYF. The CDR3 coding sequence is TGTGCCAGCAGCGGATATGGAAACACCATATATTTT.

This clonotype was counted many times. The chain employs TRBV2 and TRBJ2-3, with D tentatively TRBD2 (6 bases). From germline, CDR1 is SNHLY and CDR2 FYNNEI. The V and J ends lost 3 bases and 5 bases respectively, with 15 bases between them. The CDR3 sequence is 15 residues long. Here the CDR3 DNA reads TGTGCCAGCAGTGAGGGGGGAGGTAGAAGAGATACGCAGTATTTT. As protein: CASSEGGGRRDTQYF.